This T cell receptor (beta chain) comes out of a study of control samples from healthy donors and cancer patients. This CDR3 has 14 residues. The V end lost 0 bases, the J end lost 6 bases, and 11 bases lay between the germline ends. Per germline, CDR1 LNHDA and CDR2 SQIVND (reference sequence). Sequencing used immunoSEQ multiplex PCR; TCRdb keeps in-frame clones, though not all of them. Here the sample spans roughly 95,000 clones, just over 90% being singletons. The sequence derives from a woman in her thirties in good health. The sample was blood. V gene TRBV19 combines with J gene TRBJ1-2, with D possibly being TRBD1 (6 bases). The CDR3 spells CASSIEKGGDGYTF. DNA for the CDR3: TGTGCCAGTAGTATAGAAAAAGGGGGGGATGGCTACACCTTC.